The rows below give T cell receptor beta chains drawn from one sample of a study of CD8 T cells in ankylosing spondylitis. Each CDR3 protein is one row after TCRdb ran MiXCR on the 5' RACE reads. The sample consists of under 200,000 distinct CDR3 sequences, around a tenth of them appearing once. Sequencing used blood, either unsorted or a sorted T cell fraction (not recorded which). The source is a male donor with ankylosing spondylitis or in good health (not recorded which). The CDR3 runs from the conserved cysteine through the conserved F or W. D genes are given only for firm matches. The size field is filled for only some rows; it gives once, few, many or a size class.

TRBV12-3/TRBV12-4	many	.	TRBJ2-2	CASSYRGRGRPLPNTGELFF	TGTGCCAGCAGTTACCGGGGGAGGGGGAGACCCCTACCGAACACCGGGGAGCTGTTTTTT
TRBV12-3/TRBV12-4	.	.	TRBJ1-5	CASSLPPGGHQHF	TGTGCCAGCAGTTTGCCCCCGGGAGGTCACCAGCATTTT
TRBV5-5	many	.	TRBJ2-1	CASSLTGAGSYNEQFF	TGTGCCAGCAGCTTAACGGGGGCCGGCTCCTACAATGAGCAGTTCTTC
TRBV19	.	.	TRBJ1-5	CASSLGQGGEAQHF	TGTGCCAGTAGTTTGGGCCAGGGCGGGGAGGCCCAGCATTTT
TRBV5-6	.	TRBD1	TRBJ2-5	CASSPGGFGQETQYF	TGTGCCAGCAGCCCAGGGGGATTTGGCCAAGAGACCCAGTACTTC
TRBV29-1	many	TRBD1	TRBJ2-3	CSVGGGQGMDTQYF	TGCAGCGTTGGAGGGGGACAGGGTATGGATACGCAGTATTTT
TRBV10-3	few	.	TRBJ1-1	CAISQNRDTEAFF	TGTGCCATCAGCCAGAACAGGGACACTGAAGCTTTCTTT
TRBV24-1	many	TRBD2	TRBJ2-1	CATSDPGLAGAEQFF	TGTGCCACCAGTGATCCGGGACTAGCGGGAGCTGAGCAGTTCTTC
TRBV20-1	many	.	TRBJ1-1	CSALAWAVNTEAFF	TGCAGTGCTCTGGCTTGGGCGGTGAACACTGAAGCTTTCTTT
TRBV7-2	many	.	TRBJ2-7	CASSLVGGLSYEQYF	TGTGCCAGCAGCTTAGTTGGGGGCCTCTCCTACGAGCAGTACTTC
TRBV6-1	many	TRBD2	TRBJ2-3	CASSETGLAGLTDTQYF	TGTGCCAGCAGTGAAACGGGACTAGCGGGTCTTACAGATACGCAGTATTTT
TRBV27	.	.	TRBJ2-2	CASSSPTDPGLGVGANTGELFF	TGTGCCAGCAGTTCACCTACTGACCCGGGACTGGGAGTCGGCGCGAACACCGGGGAGCTGTTTTTT
TRBV3-1	few	TRBD1	TRBJ2-1	CASSQTGGNSYNEQFF	TGTGCCAGCAGCCAGACAGGGGGGAATTCCTACAATGAGCAGTTCTTC
TRBV9	many	TRBD2	TRBJ2-7	CASSPRLAGYGEQYF	TGTGCCAGCAGCCCAAGACTAGCGGGCTACGGGGAGCAGTACTTC
TRBV5-1	many	.	TRBJ2-2	CASRLDSSTGELFF	TGCGCCAGCAGACTCGACAGCTCCACCGGGGAGCTGTTTTTT
TRBV9	many	.	TRBJ2-1	CASSGNNEQFF	TGTGCCAGCAGCGGCAACAATGAGCAGTTCTTC
TRBV29-1	many	TRBD1	TRBJ1-2	CSVAGQAGYGYTF	TGCAGCGTAGCGGGACAGGCGGGCTATGGCTACACCTTC
TRBV12-3/TRBV12-4	.	TRBD2	TRBJ2-1	CASSLAGLAYNEQFF	TGTGCCAGCAGTTTAGCGGGACTAGCCTACAATGAGCAGTTCTTC
TRBV7-8	many	TRBD1	TRBJ2-5	CASSVFRGMQETQYF	TGTGCCAGCAGCGTCTTCAGGGGGATGCAAGAGACCCAGTACTTC
TRBV20-1	once	TRBD2	TRBJ2-5	CSARANSGSGETQYF	TGCAGTGCTAGAGCAAATAGCGGGAGCGGAGAGACCCAGTACTTC
TRBV19	few	TRBD2	TRBJ2-7	CASSRSGTSLGAERYF	TGTGCCAGTAGTCGGTCAGGGACTAGCCTTGGGGCCGAAAGGTACTTC
TRBV20-1	many	.	TRBJ2-3	CSARPSLSRDTQYF	TGCAGTGCACGACCTAGCCTTTCGCGGGATACGCAGTATTTT
TRBV7-2	few	TRBD2	TRBJ2-1	CASRITSGEHNEQFF	TGTGCCAGCAGAATCACTAGCGGGGAGCACAATGAGCAGTTCTTC
TRBV6-5	many	.	TRBJ2-7	CASRGRHEQYF	TGTGCCAGCAGGGGCCGTCACGAGCAGTACTTC
TRBV20-1	many	TRBD2	TRBJ2-1	CSAPASGRGSDEQFF	TGCAGTGCTCCCGCTAGCGGGAGAGGGAGCGATGAGCAGTTCTTC
TRBV3-1	.	.	TRBJ2-1	CASSPSANEQFF	TGTGCCAGCAGCCCCTCGGCCAATGAGCAGTTCTTC
TRBV20-1	.	.	TRBJ2-1	CSFLAPVDNEQFF	TGCAGCTTCCTAGCGCCCGTGGACAATGAGCAGTTCTTC
TRBV20-1	many	.	TRBJ2-3	CSAPGGPTDTQYF	TGCAGTGCCCCCGGGGGACCCACAGATACGCAGTATTTT
TRBV5-1	many	TRBD1	TRBJ1-2	CASSLEQGARGYTF	TGCGCCAGCAGCTTGGAGCAGGGGGCCCGTGGCTACACCTTC
TRBV9	once	.	TRBJ1-1	CASSVEMGSAAFF	TGTGCCAGCAGCGTAGAAATGGGGAGTGCAGCTTTCTTT
TRBV10-3	.	TRBD2	TRBJ2-7	CAISEPGGSSYEQYF	TGTGCCATCAGTGAGCCCGGGGGGAGCTCCTACGAGCAGTACTTC
TRBV5-1	many	.	TRBJ2-5	CASSLDGRQPETQYF	TGCGCCAGCAGCTTGGACGGGAGACAGCCTGAGACCCAGTACTTC
TRBV20-1	few	.	TRBJ1-3	CSARRVAGNTIYF	TGCAGTGCTAGGCGGGTTGCTGGAAACACCATATATTTT
TRBV20-1	many	.	TRBJ2-4	CSARRLAKTKNIQYF	TGCAGTGCTAGAAGGCTAGCAAAGACCAAAAACATTCAGTACTTC
TRBV12-3/TRBV12-4	many	.	TRBJ1-2	CASSRTASNYGYTF	TGTGCCAGCAGCCGGACAGCCTCTAACTATGGCTACACCTTC
TRBV20-1	many	.	TRBJ1-1	CSAEGGENTEAFF	TGCAGTGCCGAGGGGGGAGAGAACACTGAAGCTTTCTTT
TRBV12-3/TRBV12-4	many	.	TRBJ1-1	CASKREFAEAFF	TGTGCCAGCAAGAGGGAGTTCGCTGAAGCTTTCTTT
TRBV7-8	many	.	TRBJ2-7	CASSRDGIGTYEQYF	TGTGCCAGCAGCCGAGACGGTATTGGAACCTACGAGCAGTACTTC
TRBV19	many	.	TRBJ2-1	CASSMTAAPYNEQFF	TGTGCCAGTAGTATGACAGCGGCGCCCTACAATGAGCAGTTCTTC
TRBV12-3/TRBV12-4	many	.	TRBJ2-5	CASSLGPSPSETQYF	TGTGCCAGCAGTTTGGGACCGTCGCCGTCGGAGACCCAGTACTTC
TRBV20-1	few	TRBD1	TRBJ2-7	CSAQWTGDSYEQYF	TGCAGTGCCCAATGGACAGGCGACTCCTACGAGCAGTACTTC
TRBV20-1	few	TRBD2	TRBJ2-7	CSARELAGGEQYF	TGCAGTGCTAGAGAACTAGCGGGGGGCGAGCAGTACTTC
TRBV3-1	.	.	TRBJ2-3	CATTQDFGATDPLTDTQYF	TGTGCCACCACCCAAGATTTTGGTGCGACGGATCCGTTGACAGATACGCAGTATTTT
TRBV7-9	few	TRBD1	TRBJ1-1	CASRPGQHTEAFF	TGTGCCAGCAGGCCGGGACAGCACACTGAAGCTTTCTTT
TRBV29-1	many	TRBD1	TRBJ1-2	CSDRDRGGYTF	TGCAGCGACCGGGACAGAGGTGGCTACACCTTC